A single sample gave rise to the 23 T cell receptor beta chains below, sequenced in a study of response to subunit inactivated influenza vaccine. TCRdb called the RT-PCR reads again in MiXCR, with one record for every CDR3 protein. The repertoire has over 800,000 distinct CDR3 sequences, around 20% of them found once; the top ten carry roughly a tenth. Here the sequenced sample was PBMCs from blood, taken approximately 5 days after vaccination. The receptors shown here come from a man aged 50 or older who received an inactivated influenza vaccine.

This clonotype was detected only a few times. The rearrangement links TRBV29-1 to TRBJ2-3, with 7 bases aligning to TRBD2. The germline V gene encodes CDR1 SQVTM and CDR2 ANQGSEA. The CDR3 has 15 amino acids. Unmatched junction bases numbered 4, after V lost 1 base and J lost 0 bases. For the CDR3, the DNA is TGCAGCGTTGAAGTGGCGGGGGACAGCACAGATACGCAGTATTTT. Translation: CSVEVAGDSTDTQYF.

CDR3: CSARAVAGGPQETQYF. The DNA for the CDR3 is TGCAGTGCTAGGGCTGTAGCGGGAGGGCCTCAAGAGACCCAGTACTTC. This chain connects TRBV20-1 to TRBJ2-5, with 11 positions matching TRBD2. Per germline, CDR1 DFQATT and CDR2 SNEGSKA (reference sequence). The CDR3 totals 16 residues. J was trimmed by 2 bases and V by 3 bases; bases with no gene match: 8.

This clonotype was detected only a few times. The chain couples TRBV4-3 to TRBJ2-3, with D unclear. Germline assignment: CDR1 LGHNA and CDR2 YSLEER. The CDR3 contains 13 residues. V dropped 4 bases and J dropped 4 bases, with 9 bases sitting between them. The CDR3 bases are TGCGCCAGCAGCCGAATCCTTCCAGATACGCAGTATTTT. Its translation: CASSRILPDTQYF.

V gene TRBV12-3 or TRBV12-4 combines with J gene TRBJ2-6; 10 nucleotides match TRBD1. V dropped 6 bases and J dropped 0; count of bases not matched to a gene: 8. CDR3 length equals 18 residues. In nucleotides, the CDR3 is TGTGCCAGCAGCCGTGGGACAGGGGCCCCCTCTGGGGCCAACGTCCTGACTTTC. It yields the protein CASSRGTGAPSGANVLTF.

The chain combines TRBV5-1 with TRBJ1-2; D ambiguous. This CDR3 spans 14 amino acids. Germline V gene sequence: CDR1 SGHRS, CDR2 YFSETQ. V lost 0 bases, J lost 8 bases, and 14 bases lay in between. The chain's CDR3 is CASSLDGPVGGYTF. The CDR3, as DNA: TGCGCCAGCAGCTTGGACGGGCCTGTTGGGGGCTACACCTTC.

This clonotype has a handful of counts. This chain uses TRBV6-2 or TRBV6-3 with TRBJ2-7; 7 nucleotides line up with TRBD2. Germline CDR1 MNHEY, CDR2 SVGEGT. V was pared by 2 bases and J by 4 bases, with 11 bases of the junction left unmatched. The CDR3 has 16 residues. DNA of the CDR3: TGTGCCAGCAGTTACCCCACAAGCGGGGAGAAGTACGAGCAGTACTTC. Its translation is CASSYPTSGEKYEQYF.

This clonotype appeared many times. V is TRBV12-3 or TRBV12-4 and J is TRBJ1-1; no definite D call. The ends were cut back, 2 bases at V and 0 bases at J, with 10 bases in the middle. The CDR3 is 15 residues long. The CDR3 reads CASSLRGDMNTEAFF. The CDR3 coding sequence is TGTGCCAGCAGTTTACGTGGGGATATGAACACTGAAGCTTTCTTT.

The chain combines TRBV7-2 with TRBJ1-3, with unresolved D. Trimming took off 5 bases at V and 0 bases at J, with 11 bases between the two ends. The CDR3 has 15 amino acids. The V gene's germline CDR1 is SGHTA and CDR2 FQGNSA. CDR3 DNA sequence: TGTGCCAGCAGCCCGGACTTTCACTCTGGAAACACCATATATTTT. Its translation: CASSPDFHSGNTIYF.

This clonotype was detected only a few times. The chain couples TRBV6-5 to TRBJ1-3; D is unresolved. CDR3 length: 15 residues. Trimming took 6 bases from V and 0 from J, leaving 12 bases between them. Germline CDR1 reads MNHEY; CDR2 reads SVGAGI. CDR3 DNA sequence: TGTGCCAGCAGCCCTGTAAGACACTCTGGAAACACCATATATTTT. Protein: CASSPVRHSGNTIYF.

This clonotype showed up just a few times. The CDR3 sequence: CASSQDLSSGSGTGELFF. DNA of the CDR3: TGTGCCAGCAGCCAAGACTTGAGTAGCGGGAGTGGAACCGGGGAGCTGTTTTTT. The chain links TRBV4-2 to TRBJ2-2, with TRBD2 identical over 9 bases. Germline CDR1 and CDR2: LGHNA and YNFKEQ. The CDR3 consists of 18 residues. V was clipped by 0 bases and J by 5 bases; unmatched bases: 10.

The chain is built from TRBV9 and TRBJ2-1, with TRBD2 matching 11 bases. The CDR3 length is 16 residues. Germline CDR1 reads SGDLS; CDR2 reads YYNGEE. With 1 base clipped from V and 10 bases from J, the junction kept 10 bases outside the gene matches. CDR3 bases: TGTGCCAGCAGCGTACGTAGCGGGAGGGCGAATGCAGAGCAGTTCTTC. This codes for CASSVRSGRANAEQFF.

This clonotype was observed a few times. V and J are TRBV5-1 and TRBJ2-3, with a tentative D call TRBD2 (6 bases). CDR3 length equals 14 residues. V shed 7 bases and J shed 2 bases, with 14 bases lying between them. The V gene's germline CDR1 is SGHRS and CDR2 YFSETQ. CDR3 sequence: CASRNSGATDTQYF. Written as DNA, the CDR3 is TGCGCCAGCCGCAATTCGGGAGCCACAGATACGCAGTATTTT.

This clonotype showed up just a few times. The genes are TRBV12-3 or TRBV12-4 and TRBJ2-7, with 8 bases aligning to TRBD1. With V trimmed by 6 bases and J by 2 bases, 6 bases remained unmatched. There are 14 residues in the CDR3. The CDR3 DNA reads TGTGCCAGCAGACGGACAGGGCAGGCCTACGAGCAGTACTTC. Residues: CASRRTGQAYEQYF.

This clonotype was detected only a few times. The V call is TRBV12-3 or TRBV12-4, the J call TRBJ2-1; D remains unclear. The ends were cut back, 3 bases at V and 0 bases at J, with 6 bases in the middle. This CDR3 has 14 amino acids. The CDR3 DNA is TGTGCCAGCAGTTTTCTCGGCTCCTACAATGAGCAGTTCTTC. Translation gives CASSFLGSYNEQFF.

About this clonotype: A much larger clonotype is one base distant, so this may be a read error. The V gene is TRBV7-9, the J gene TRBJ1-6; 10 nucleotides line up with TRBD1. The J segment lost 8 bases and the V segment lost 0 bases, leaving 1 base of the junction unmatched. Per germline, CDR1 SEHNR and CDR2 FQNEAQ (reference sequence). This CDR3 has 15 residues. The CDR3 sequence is CASSLAGTGDSPLHF. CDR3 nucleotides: TGTGCCAGCAGCTTAGCCGGGACAGGGGATTCACCCCTCCACTTT.

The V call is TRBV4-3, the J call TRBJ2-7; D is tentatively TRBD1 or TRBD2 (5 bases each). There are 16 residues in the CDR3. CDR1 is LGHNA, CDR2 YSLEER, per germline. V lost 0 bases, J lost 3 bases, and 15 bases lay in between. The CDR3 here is CASSQDWRGAGYEQYF. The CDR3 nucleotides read TGCGCCAGCAGCCAAGATTGGAGAGGGGCCGGCTACGAGCAGTACTTC.

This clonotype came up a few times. CDR3 nucleotides: TGTGCCAGCAGCGTAGTACTAGCGGCTCCTTCTGGGGCCAACGTCCTGACTTTC. Translating it yields CASSVVLAAPSGANVLTF. The chain links TRBV9 to TRBJ2-6, with TRBD2 matching 8 bases. V shed 0 bases, J shed 1 base, and the junction held 6 bases outside the gene matches. This CDR3 is 18 amino acids long. Germline V gives CDR1 SGDLS, CDR2 YYNGEE.

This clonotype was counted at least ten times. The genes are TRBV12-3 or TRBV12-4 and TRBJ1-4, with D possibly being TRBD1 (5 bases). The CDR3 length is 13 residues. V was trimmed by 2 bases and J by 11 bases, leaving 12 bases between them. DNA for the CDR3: TGTGCCAGCAGTTTATTCCGGGAGGGGAAACTGTTTTTT. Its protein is CASSLFREGKLFF.

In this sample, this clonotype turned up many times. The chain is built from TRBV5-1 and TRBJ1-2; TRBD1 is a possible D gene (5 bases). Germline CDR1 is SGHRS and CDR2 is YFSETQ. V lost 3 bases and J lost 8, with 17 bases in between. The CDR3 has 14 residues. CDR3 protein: CASSSAGTAAGYTF. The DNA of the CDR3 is TGCGCCAGCAGCTCAGCCGGGACTGCAGCCGGCTACACCTTC.

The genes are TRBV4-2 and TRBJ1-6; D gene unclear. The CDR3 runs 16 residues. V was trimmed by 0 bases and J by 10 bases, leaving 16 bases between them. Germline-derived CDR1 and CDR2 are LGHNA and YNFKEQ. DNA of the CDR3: TGTGCCAGCAGCCAAGATCTGGGCAGTCTCCTCTCACCCCTCCACTTT. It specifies CASSQDLGSLLSPLHF.

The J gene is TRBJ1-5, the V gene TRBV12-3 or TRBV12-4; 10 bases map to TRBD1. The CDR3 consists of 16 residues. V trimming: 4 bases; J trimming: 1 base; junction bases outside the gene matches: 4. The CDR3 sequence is CASSSSTGGSNQPQHF. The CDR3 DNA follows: TGTGCCAGCAGTTCCTCGACAGGGGGCAGCAATCAGCCCCAGCATTTT.

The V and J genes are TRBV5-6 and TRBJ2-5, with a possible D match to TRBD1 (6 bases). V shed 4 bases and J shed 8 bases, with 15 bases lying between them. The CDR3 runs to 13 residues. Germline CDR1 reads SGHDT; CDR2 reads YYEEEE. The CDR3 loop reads CASSKPGHSTQYF. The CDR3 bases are TGTGCCAGCAGCAAACCGGGACATAGTACCCAGTACTTC.

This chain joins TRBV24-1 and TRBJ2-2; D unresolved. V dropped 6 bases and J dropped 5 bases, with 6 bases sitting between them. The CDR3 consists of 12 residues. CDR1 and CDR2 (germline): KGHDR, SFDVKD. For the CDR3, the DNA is TGTGCCACCAGTCGGGTAACCGGGGAGCTGTTTTTT. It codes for CATSRVTGELFF.